These 8 T cell receptor beta chains were all obtained from the same sample, sequenced in a study of cytomegalovirus exposure and HLA in healthy donors. PCR used 60 Vbeta primers and 13 Jbeta primers. Sequenced by immunoSEQ multiplex PCR; TCRdb stores in-frame clones only, minus some. The table lists under 200,000 clones, roughly 75% of them singletons. The sequenced sample consisted of PBMCs. The receptors here all came from a man aged 35-49 years in good health and CMV-seronegative.

The chain employs TRBV7-9 and TRBJ1-4, with a weak D call TRBD1 (5 bases). V was shortened by 6 bases and J by 8 bases, with 16 bases between the two germline ends. Germline lookup yields CDR1 SEHNR and CDR2 FQNEAQ (reference sequence). CDR3 length equals 14 residues. CDR3 in DNA: TGTGCCAGCAGTCTGGCATCCAGGGCCGAAAAACTGTTTTTT. Translated: CASSLASRAEKLFF.

This chain joins TRBV7-2 and TRBJ2-5; 10 nucleotides match TRBD1. The ends lost 8 bases at V and 3 bases at J; junction bases unmatched: 6. The CDR3 length is 14 residues. Germline V CDR1 and CDR2: SGHTA, FQGNSA. The CDR3 loop is CASRRDRGKETQYF. The CDR3 DNA sequence: TGTGCCAGCCGACGGGACAGGGGAAAAGAGACCCAGTACTTC.

The chain links TRBV9 to TRBJ2-7; TRBD1 matches 8 bases. The germline CDR1 and CDR2 sequences are SGDLS and YYNGEE. Trimming took 0 bases from V and 2 from J; bases not matched to a gene: 4. The CDR3 totals 15 residues. In DNA, the CDR3 is TGTGCCAGCAGCGTAGCTCCGGGACAGGCCTACGAGCAGTACTTC. This sequence encodes CASSVAPGQAYEQYF.

J is TRBJ2-3 and V is TRBV7-9, with D perhaps matching TRBD1 (5 bases). The CDR3 totals 12 residues. V was clipped by 4 bases and J by 4 bases, with 6 bases between them. The germline CDR1 and CDR2 sequences are SEHNR and FQNEAQ (reference sequence). This chain's CDR3 is CASSSTADTQYF. The CDR3 DNA follows: TGTGCCAGCAGCTCGACAGCAGATACGCAGTATTTT.

The CDR3 region has the DNA TGTGCCAGCAGCTCGGACTTCCTCCCCGGTGGCGAGCAGTACTTC. Protein product: CASSSDFLPGGEQYF. V is TRBV5-4 and J is TRBJ2-7; tentative D call: TRBD2 (5 bases). V was pared by 3 bases and J by 6 bases, with 19 bases between. CDR3 size: 15 residues. Germline lookup yields CDR1 SGHNT and CDR2 YYREEE (reference sequence).

The CDR3 DNA reads as TGCGCCAGCAGCTTGGACAGGGGTATCTGGGAGCAGTACTTC. Protein: CASSLDRGIWEQYF. The chain couples TRBV5-1 to TRBJ2-7; 7 bases match TRBD1. The CDR3 extends over 14 amino acids. Germline CDR1 SGHRS, CDR2 YFSETQ. Trimming cost V 0 bases and J 7 bases; bases outside gene matches: 7.

DNA of the CDR3: TGTGCCAGCAGTGACTCGATACTGGGGGCCGAGCAGTTCTTC. Translating it yields CASSDSILGAEQFF. The chain has TRBV6-4 and TRBJ2-1; a weak D match, TRBD1 (6 bases). Trimming took 0 bases from V and 10 from J, leaving 13 bases between them. The length of the CDR3 is 14 residues. Germline-derived CDR1 and CDR2 are MRHNA and SNTAGT.

The CDR3: CASSQGWDRYNEQFF. CDR3 DNA: TGCGCCAGCAGCCAAGGATGGGACAGATACAATGAGCAGTTCTTC. The chain joins TRBV4-3 to TRBJ2-1, with 7 positions matching TRBD1. The CDR3 consists of 15 residues. The germline gives CDR1 LGHNA, CDR2 YSLEER. V was pared by 1 base and J by 4 bases, with 4 bases of the junction left unmatched.